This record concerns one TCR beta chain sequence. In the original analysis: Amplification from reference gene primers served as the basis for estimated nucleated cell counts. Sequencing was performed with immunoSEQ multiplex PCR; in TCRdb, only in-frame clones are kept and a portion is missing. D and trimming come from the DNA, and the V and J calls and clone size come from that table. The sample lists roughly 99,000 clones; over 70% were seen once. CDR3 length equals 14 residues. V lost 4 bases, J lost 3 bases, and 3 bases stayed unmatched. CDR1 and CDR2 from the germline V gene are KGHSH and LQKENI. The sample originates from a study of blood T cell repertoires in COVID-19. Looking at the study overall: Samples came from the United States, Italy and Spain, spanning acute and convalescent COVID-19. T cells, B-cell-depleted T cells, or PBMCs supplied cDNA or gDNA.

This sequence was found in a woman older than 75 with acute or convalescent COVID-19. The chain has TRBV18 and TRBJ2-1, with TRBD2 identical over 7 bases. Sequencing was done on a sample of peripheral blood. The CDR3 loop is CASSLGGYYNEQFF. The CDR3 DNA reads TGTGCCAGCTCACTGGGGGGGTACTACAATGAGCAGTTCTTC.